The 3 T cell receptor beta chains below all came from one sample that was sequenced in a study of cytomegalovirus exposure and HLA in healthy donors. PCR primers comprised 60 Vbeta and 13 Jbeta primers. Data came from immunoSEQ multiplex PCR; TCRdb stores just in-frame clones and leaves some out. This table has about 160,000 clones, 76% appearing once. The sequenced sample consisted of PBMCs. The receptors stem from a man between 60 and 70 years old in good health and CMV-seronegative.

This clone was detected once. This rearrangement joins TRBV5-1 to TRBJ1-4, with a tentative D call TRBD1 (5 bases). Germline V lookup: CDR1 SGHRS, CDR2 YFSETQ. The V end lost 2 bases, the J end lost 7 bases, and 18 bases lay between the germline ends. The CDR3 extends over 16 amino acids. The CDR3 loop reads CASSFSSTAGGEKLFF. CDR3 DNA sequence: TGCGCCAGCAGCTTTTCTTCGACAGCGGGGGGTGAAAAACTGTTTTTT.

This clone was observed once. The chain has TRBV4-1 and TRBJ2-5; D gene ambiguous. The J call is uncertain, as TRBJ2-7 better fits the DNA end. This CDR3 is 15 amino acids long. CDR1 is MGHRA and CDR2 is YSYEKL in the germline V gene. CDR3 DNA sequence: TGCGCCAGCAGCCAAGACCCCCAGGCCCTCTACGAGCAGTACTTC. It translates to CASSQDPQALYEQYF.

This chain joins TRBV2 and TRBJ1-5; D is uncertain. The CDR3 contains 14 residues. V lost 6 bases, J lost 0 bases, and 9 bases lay in between. Germline assignment: CDR1 SNHLY and CDR2 FYNNEI. The CDR3 loop reads CASSLDFSNQPQHF. The CDR3 DNA is TGTGCCAGCAGCTTGGACTTTAGCAATCAGCCCCAGCATTTT.